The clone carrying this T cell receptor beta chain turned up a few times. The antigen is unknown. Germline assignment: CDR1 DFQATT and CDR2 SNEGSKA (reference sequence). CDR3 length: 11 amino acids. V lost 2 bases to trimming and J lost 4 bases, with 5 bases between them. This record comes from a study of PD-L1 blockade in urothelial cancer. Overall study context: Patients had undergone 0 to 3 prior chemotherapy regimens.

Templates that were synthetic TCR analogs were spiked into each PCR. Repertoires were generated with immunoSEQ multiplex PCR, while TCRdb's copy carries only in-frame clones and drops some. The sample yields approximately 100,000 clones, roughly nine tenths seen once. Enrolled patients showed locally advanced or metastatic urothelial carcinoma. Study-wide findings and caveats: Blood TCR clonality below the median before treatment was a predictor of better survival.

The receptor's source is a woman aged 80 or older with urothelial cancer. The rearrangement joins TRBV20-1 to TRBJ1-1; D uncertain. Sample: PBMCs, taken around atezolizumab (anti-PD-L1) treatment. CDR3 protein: CSARWATEAFF. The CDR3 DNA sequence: TGCAGTGCTAGATGGGCCACTGAAGCTTTCTTT.